Following are 26 T cell receptor beta chains from one sample sequenced in a study of identical twins. MiXCR was run by TCRdb on the 5' RACE reads, yielding one entry per CDR3 protein. The sample includes hundreds of thousands of distinct CDR3 sequences, around a sixth of them seen just once. The sample was also reused in another study, on T cells expressing NK-cell markers.

What was sequenced was PBMCs. These receptors all come from a woman between 18 and 30 years old in good health.

V usage is TRBV20-1 and J usage is TRBJ2-1, with 9 nucleotides matching TRBD2. There are 15 residues in the CDR3. The trim removed 7 bases at V and 8 bases at J, leaving 15 bases unmatched. Germline V gene lookup returns CDR1 DFQATT and CDR2 SNEGSKA (reference sequence). This CDR3 reads CSDMPGLAREYEQFF. The CDR3 region has the DNA TGCAGTGATATGCCGGGACTAGCAAGGGAATATGAGCAGTTCTTC.

The V gene is TRBV29-1, the J gene TRBJ1-1; D gene unclear. The germline gives CDR1 SQVTM, CDR2 ANQGSEA. This CDR3 has 13 amino acids. Deletions cut 5 bases from V and 0 bases from J, with 10 bases between. CDR3 region: CSVYQLVNTEAFF. As DNA, the CDR3 is TGCAGCGTTTACCAGTTGGTGAACACTGAAGCTTTCTTT.

This clonotype was counted between two and nine times. The chain has TRBV5-5 and TRBJ2-5, with D unresolved. The germline V and J ends were trimmed by 4 bases and 3 bases, with 13 bases remaining between them. Germline-derived CDR1 and CDR2 are SGHKS and YYEKEE (reference sequence). The CDR3 contains 14 residues. In DNA form, the CDR3 reads TGTGCCAGCAGCCCCCCTGGCACTGAAGAGACCCAGTACTTC. Translation: CASSPPGTEETQYF.

The chain joins TRBV7-7 to TRBJ2-3; D is undetermined. Trimming left V 5 bases short and J 2 bases short, with 14 bases between. The CDR3 consists of 15 residues. Germline-derived CDR1 and CDR2 are SSHAT and FNYEAQ (reference sequence). Written as DNA, the CDR3 is TGTGCCAGCAGCCGATTTGTTGGGTTCACAGATACGCAGTATTTT. Encoded protein: CASSRFVGFTDTQYF.

The chain employs TRBV12-3 or TRBV12-4 and TRBJ2-3; TRBD1 aligns across 11 bases. This CDR3 spans 16 amino acids. After removal of 5 bases from V and 0 bases from J, the junction contained 4 bases not matched to a gene. The CDR3: CASSTGQGASTDTQYF. The CDR3 DNA is TGTGCCAGCAGTACAGGACAGGGGGCAAGCACAGATACGCAGTATTTT.

The rearrangement uses TRBV30 and TRBJ2-7; tentative D call: TRBD2 (5 bases). The length of the CDR3 is 11 residues. Germline loops: CDR1 GTSNPN, CDR2 SVGIG (reference sequence). V was shortened by 2 bases and J by 3 bases, with 5 bases between the two germline ends. The CDR3 here is CAWSTSYEQYF. For the CDR3, the DNA is TGTGCCTGGAGTACTAGCTACGAGCAGTACTTC.

The V gene is TRBV5-1, the J gene TRBJ1-1, with 7 bases identical to TRBD1. Trimming took 2 bases from V and 5 from J; bases not matched to a gene: 3. The CDR3 spans 13 residues. Germline CDR1 is SGHRS and CDR2 is YFSETQ. Written as DNA, the CDR3 is TGCGCCAGCAGCTTCACAGGGGAGACTGAAGCTTTCTTT. Residues: CASSFTGETEAFF.

This clonotype came up a few times. This chain joins TRBV4-3 and TRBJ2-3; 10 bases line up with TRBD2. After removal of 3 bases from V and 5 bases from J, the junction contained 11 bases not matched to a gene. CDR3 length: 17 amino acids. Germline V lookup: CDR1 LGHNA, CDR2 YSLEER. The CDR3 DNA is TGCGCCAGCAGCCATCTAAGCGGGAGGGCCGATGAAGATACGCAGTATTTT. Translation: CASSHLSGRADEDTQYF.

The gene calls are TRBV20-1 and TRBJ2-3, with 7 nucleotides matching TRBD1. CDR3 length: 13 amino acids. The ends lost 7 bases at V and 6 bases at J; junction bases unmatched: 10. The germline gives CDR1 DFQATT, CDR2 SNEGSKA (reference sequence). CDR3 residues: CSGQTGMMDTQYF. CDR3 in DNA: TGCAGTGGACAGACAGGGATGATGGATACGCAGTATTTT.

The rearrangement uses TRBV5-1 and TRBJ1-1; D remains ambiguous. Germline V gives CDR1 SGHRS, CDR2 YFSETQ. This CDR3 has 14 residues. Between the trimmed V and J ends, which lost 5 bases and 5 bases, there was a span of 16 bases. CDR3 in amino acids: CASSRAGVETEAFF. In DNA form, the CDR3 reads TGCGCCAGCAGTAGGGCAGGCGTTGAAACTGAAGCTTTCTTT.

The rearrangement links TRBV5-1 to TRBJ2-5; possibly TRBD1 for D (5 bases). The V gene's germline CDR1 is SGHRS and CDR2 YFSETQ. CDR3 length: 14 amino acids. V dropped 5 bases and J dropped 4 bases, with 15 bases sitting between them. This chain's CDR3 is CASRMTVSGETQYF. Here the CDR3 DNA reads TGCGCCAGCAGGATGACAGTGTCTGGAGAGACCCAGTACTTC.

The sample holds a few counts of this clonotype. This sequence joins TRBV14 and TRBJ1-2, with D maybe TRBD1 (5 bases). CDR1 and CDR2 (germline): SGHDN, FVKESK. V was pared by 1 base and J by 2 bases, with 11 bases between. There are 15 residues in the CDR3. The CDR3 here is CASSQATGWNYGYTF. CDR3 bases: TGTGCCAGCAGCCAAGCCACAGGCTGGAACTATGGCTACACCTTC.

The sample holds a few counts of this clonotype. This chain connects TRBV10-2 to TRBJ2-1; TRBD1 might be the D (7 bases). The CDR3 length is 14 residues. Trimming stripped 7 bases from V and 0 bases from J, with 10 bases between. The V gene's germline CDR1 is WSHSY and CDR2 SAAADI. CDR3 bases: TGCGCCAGCACAGGGGGGAGCTCCTACAATGAGCAGTTCTTC. Translation gives CASTGGSSYNEQFF.

The chain employs TRBV7-9 and TRBJ2-4; possible D gene TRBD1, 6 bases. The CDR3 covers 13 residues. Germline V gives CDR1 SEHNR, CDR2 FQNEAQ (reference sequence). Trimming pared 1 base from V and 16 bases from J, leaving 17 bases between. The CDR3 DNA follows: TGTGCCAGCAGCTTAGTAGGGTTGGACAGAGATTACTTC. Translated, it gives CASSLVGLDRDYF.

V usage is TRBV12-3 or TRBV12-4 and J usage is TRBJ2-5; the match to TRBD2 covers 10 bases. CDR3 size: 16 residues. The trim removed 4 bases at V and 2 bases at J, leaving 7 bases unmatched. This CDR3 reads CASSYASGRGQETQYF. Written as DNA, the CDR3 is TGTGCCAGCAGTTACGCTAGCGGGAGAGGACAAGAGACCCAGTACTTC.

The chain has TRBV6-5 and TRBJ2-1; 10 nucleotides match TRBD2. The V and J ends lost 0 bases and 9 bases, in that order; junction bases with no gene match: 2. The length of the CDR3 is 14 residues. Germline V CDR1 and CDR2: MNHEY, SVGAGI. CDR3 nucleotides: TGTGCCAGCAGTTACTCAGCGGGAGGGCGTGAGCAGTTCTTC. Translation: CASSYSAGGREQFF.

This clonotype showed up just a few times. This sequence joins TRBV20-1 and TRBJ2-1; perhaps TRBD2 as D (5 bases). The CDR3 has 11 amino acids. Germline V CDR1 and CDR2: DFQATT, SNEGSKA (reference sequence). The CDR3 coding sequence is TGCAGCGGGGATTACCACAATGAGCAGTTCTTC. The encoded protein is CSGDYHNEQFF.

This rearrangement joins TRBV7-9 to TRBJ2-5; 9 nucleotides align to TRBD2. There are 14 residues in the CDR3. The junction had 5 bases not matched to a gene; V was cut back by 5 bases and J by 4 bases. In germline, CDR1 is SEHNR, CDR2 FQNEAQ (reference sequence). The CDR3 nucleotides are TGTGCCAGCAGCCTCAGCGGGGGGTCAGAGACCCAGTACTTC. Translation gives CASSLSGGSETQYF.

The chain employs TRBV20-1 and TRBJ1-4; possibly TRBD1 for D (5 bases). This CDR3 spans 13 amino acids. CDR1 DFQATT and CDR2 SNEGSKA come from the germline V gene (reference sequence). V gave up 3 bases and J gave up 3 bases, with 8 bases separating them. The CDR3 reads CSASGHSNEKLFF. The CDR3 DNA sequence: TGCAGTGCTAGCGGACACTCTAATGAAAAACTGTTTTTT.

Many counts were recorded for this clonotype. The V gene is TRBV6-1, the J gene TRBJ2-7; 7 bases map to TRBD1. The germline V gene has CDR1 MNHNS and CDR2 SASEGT. V shed 6 bases and J 3 bases; nucleotides not matched to a gene: 5. This CDR3 has 13 amino acids. In DNA, the CDR3 is TGTGCCAGCAGGAACAGGGGAAGCTACGAGCAGTACTTC. Protein product: CASRNRGSYEQYF.

The chain carries TRBV2 and TRBJ2-1; 13 bases align to TRBD2. This CDR3 region has 16 residues. Germline assignment: CDR1 SNHLY and CDR2 FYNNEI. Losses at the gene ends were 4 bases for V and 6 bases for J; bases not matched to a gene: 6. In DNA, the CDR3 is TGTGCCAGCAGTGGGACTAGCGGGAGTTGGACCAATGAGCAGTTCTTC. Protein product: CASSGTSGSWTNEQFF.

V and J are TRBV10-2 and TRBJ2-1, with 12 nucleotides matching TRBD2. CDR1 and CDR2 (germline): WSHSY, SAAADI. Trimming at V came to 4 bases and at J to 8 bases, leaving 6 bases not matched to a gene. The length of the CDR3 is 15 residues. DNA for the CDR3: TGCGCCAGCAGTGTCCTAGCGGGGGGGATGGATGAGCAGTTCTTC. The encoded protein is CASSVLAGGMDEQFF.

The rearrangement joins TRBV12-3 or TRBV12-4 to TRBJ1-1; the D gene is possibly TRBD1 (5 bases). This CDR3 comprises 14 residues. Trimming pared 6 bases from V and 0 bases from J, leaving 11 bases between. The CDR3 spells CASRGTGLNTEAFF. CDR3 bases: TGTGCCAGCAGAGGTACAGGTCTGAACACTGAAGCTTTCTTT.

CDR3 in amino acids: CASSTGRPQYF. The CDR3 DNA sequence: TGTGCCAGCAGTACGGGGCGGCCGCAGTATTTT. The chain couples TRBV12-3 or TRBV12-4 to TRBJ2-3; possibly TRBD1 or TRBD2 for D (5 bases each). Deletions cut 5 bases from V and 10 bases from J, with 10 bases between. The CDR3 extends over 11 amino acids.

J is TRBJ2-1 and V is TRBV20-1, with TRBD2 matching 12 bases. The V and J ends lost 6 bases and 0 bases, in that order; junction bases with no gene match: 6. The CDR3 is 16 amino acids. Germline-derived CDR1 and CDR2 are DFQATT and SNEGSKA (reference sequence). CDR3 sequence reads: CSAQRTSGASYNEQFF. Written as DNA, the CDR3 is TGCAGTGCCCAACGGACTAGCGGGGCCTCCTACAATGAGCAGTTCTTC.

This clonotype was detected a few times. V is TRBV12-5 and J is TRBJ2-2; the D is unclear. V was shortened by 8 bases and J by 3 bases, with 16 bases between the two germline ends. Germline V gene data show CDR1 as LGHNT and CDR2 as FRNRAP. The CDR3 sequence is 15 residues long. The CDR3 sequence: CASQASARDTGELFF. In nucleotides, the CDR3 is TGTGCTAGTCAAGCCAGCGCACGGGACACCGGGGAGCTGTTTTTT.